Listed here are 20 T cell receptor beta chains from one sample, sequenced in a study of graft-versus-host responses after intestinal transplantation. TCRdb keeps only in-frame clones here, not all; method: immunoSEQ multiplex PCR. The table records some 110,000 clones, 90% to 95% of them present only once. No antigen has been identified for these receptors. The sample here was unstimulated CD8+ T cells sorted from spleen or lymph node cells, taken before transplant. These receptors were taken from a human donor who was the organ donor for an intestinal transplant.

The chain is built from TRBV13 and TRBJ2-7, with 7 bases fitting TRBD2. Germline V gene lookup returns CDR1 PRHDT and CDR2 FYEKMQ (reference sequence). V trimming: 0 bases; J trimming: 6 bases; junction bases outside the gene matches: 5. CDR3 length: 14 amino acids. CDR3 coding DNA: TGTGCCAGCAGCTTAGGCGCGGGGGAGGTCGAGCAGTACTTC. This sequence encodes CASSLGAGEVEQYF.

With regard to this clone: A read error may produce the germline difference seen at one junction end. Other DNA sequences from this sample encode an identical CDR3 as well. DNA of the CDR3: TGTGCCAGCAGCTTTCAACAGGGCACTGAGGCTTTCTTT. Encoded protein: CASSFQQGTEAFF. The chain couples TRBV5-4 to TRBJ1-1; D may be TRBD1 (6 bases). The CDR3 sequence is 13 residues long. Per germline, CDR1 SGHNT and CDR2 YYREEE (reference sequence).

The chain is built from TRBV11-2 and TRBJ2-7, with 8 bases that match TRBD2. V was pared by 1 base and J by 0 bases, with 5 bases of the junction left unmatched. Germline lookup yields CDR1 SGHAT and CDR2 FQNNGV. The CDR3 spans 16 residues. The CDR3: CASSLGASGFSYEQYF. Here the CDR3 DNA reads TGTGCCAGCAGCTTAGGGGCTAGCGGGTTCTCCTACGAGCAGTACTTC.

This clone showed up just once. The rearrangement uses TRBV5-1 and TRBJ2-7, with 9 bases aligning to TRBD1. Germline V gives CDR1 SGHRS, CDR2 YFSETQ. This CDR3 is 14 amino acids long. The J segment lost 5 bases and the V segment lost 7 bases, leaving 10 bases of the junction unmatched. The CDR3 loop is CASAPGQGLDEQYF. As DNA, the CDR3 is TGCGCCAGCGCTCCGGGACAGGGTTTGGACGAGCAGTACTTC.

The rearrangement uses TRBV7-9 and TRBJ2-1, with unresolved D. Germline V CDR1 and CDR2: SEHNR, FQNEAQ (reference sequence). This CDR3 region has 15 residues. V lost 5 bases and J lost 0, with 11 bases in between. CDR3 region: CASSPQTYSYNEQFF. Written as DNA, the CDR3 is TGTGCCAGCAGCCCACAGACGTACTCCTACAATGAGCAGTTCTTC.

The chain employs TRBV28 and TRBJ1-4, with D possibly matching TRBD1 (5 bases). Germline V gives CDR1 MDHEN, CDR2 SYDVKM. CDR3 length: 15 residues. V was trimmed by 3 bases and J by 3 bases, leaving 11 bases between them. In nucleotides, the CDR3 is TGTGCCAGCAGTTTGACGACAGTATCTAATGAAAAACTGTTTTTT. It codes for CASSLTTVSNEKLFF. Variable domain in full (rest from reference TRBV28 and TRBJ1-4): DVKVTQSSRYLVKRTGEKVFLECVQDMDHENMFWYRQDPGLGLRLIYFSYDVKMKEKGDIPEGYSVSREKKERFSLILESASTNQTSMYLCASSLTTVSNEKLFFGSGTQLSVL.

The chain uses TRBV19 and TRBJ1-1; 7 positions agree with TRBD1. The CDR3 spans 14 residues. Trimming removed 5 bases from V and 3 bases from J; junction bases left unmatched: 6. CDR1 is LNHDA, CDR2 SQIVND, per germline (reference sequence). CDR3 coding DNA: TGTGCCAGTAGTTCAGGGGGGCTGGACACTGAAGCTTTCTTT. Translated, it gives CASSSGGLDTEAFF. The full variable domain, in which reference TRBV19 and TRBJ1-1 provide the parts outside the CDR3, is DGGITQSPKYLFRKEGQNVTLSCEQNLNHDAMYWYRQDPGQGLRLIYYSQIVNDFQKGDIAEGYSVSREKKESFPLTVTSAQKNPTAFYLCASSSGGLDTEAFFGQGTRLTVV.

The chain carries TRBV30 and TRBJ1-1; no definite D call. V was pared by 0 bases and J by 4 bases, with 9 bases between. Germline V gene lookup returns CDR1 GTSNPN and CDR2 SVGIG (reference sequence). The length of the CDR3 is 13 residues. The CDR3 coding sequence is TGTGCCTGGAGTGTGTCGGACGGCACTGAAGCTTTCTTT. Translated: CAWSVSDGTEAFF. Based on the CDR3 plus reference TRBV30 and TRBJ1-1, the full variable domain is SQTIHQWPATLVQPVGSPLSLECTVEGTSNPNLYWYRQAAGRGLQLLFYSVGIGQISSEVPQNLSASRPQDRQFILSSKKLLLSDSGFYLCAWSVSDGTEAFFGQGTRLTVV.

The V gene is TRBV6-6, the J gene TRBJ1-5; D is undetermined. Germline V CDR1 and CDR2: MNHNY, SVGAGI (reference sequence). This CDR3 has 15 residues. V lost 2 bases, J lost 2 bases, and 10 bases lay in between. Here the CDR3 reads CASSYGVPRNQPQHF. The CDR3 coding sequence is TGTGCCAGCAGTTACGGGGTACCCCGCAATCAGCCCCAGCATTTT.

The chain links TRBV6-5 to TRBJ2-2; 9 nucleotides align to TRBD2. The germline V gene encodes CDR1 MNHEY and CDR2 SVGAGI. The V and J ends lost 7 bases and 2 bases, in that order; junction bases with no gene match: 5. This CDR3 is built from 15 residues. The chain's CDR3 is CASTRTSENTGELFF. The CDR3 coding sequence is TGTGCCAGCACTCGGACTAGCGAAAACACCGGGGAGCTGTTTTTT.

This chain joins TRBV28 and TRBJ1-5; D not certain. Trimming shortened V by 5 bases and J by 4 bases, and 9 bases separated the two germline ends. CDR3 length: 13 amino acids. Per the germline V gene, CDR1 is MDHEN and CDR2 is SYDVKM. CDR3 loop: CASSPLINQPQHF. CDR3 bases: TGTGCCAGCAGTCCCCTGATAAATCAGCCCCAGCATTTT. The full variable domain, its missing parts supplied by reference TRBV28 and TRBJ1-5, is DVKVTQSSRYLVKRTGEKVFLECVQDMDHENMFWYRQDPGLGLRLIYFSYDVKMKEKGDIPEGYSVSREKKERFSLILESASTNQTSMYLCASSPLINQPQHFGDGTRLSIL.

The chain links TRBV7-2 to TRBJ1-1, with D uncertain. Germline lookup yields CDR1 SGHTA and CDR2 FQGNSA. There are 15 residues in the CDR3. V lost 1 base and J lost 0, with 9 bases in between. The CDR3 bases are TGTGCCAGCAGCTTAGTCGGGAGTTTGAACACTGAAGCTTTCTTT. Translation gives CASSLVGSLNTEAFF. Full variable domain (outside the CDR3, taken from reference TRBV7-2 and TRBJ1-1): GAGVSQSPSNKVTEKGKDVELRCDPISGHTALYWYRQSLGQGLEFLIYFQGNSAPDKSGLPSDRFSAERTGGSVSTLTIQRTQQEDSAVYLCASSLVGSLNTEAFFGQGTRLTVV.

This chain connects TRBV10-3 to TRBJ2-3, with TRBD2 matching 8 bases. The V segment lost 3 bases and the J segment 4 bases; nucleotides outside the gene matches: 6. The CDR3 runs 15 residues. Germline CDR1 and CDR2: ENHRY and SYGVKD. The CDR3 here is CAISEFGRVPDTQYF. Here the CDR3 DNA reads TGTGCCATCAGTGAATTCGGGAGGGTGCCAGATACGCAGTATTTT.

The V and J genes are TRBV7-9 and TRBJ2-1; 14 positions match TRBD2. Germline V gene lookup returns CDR1 SEHNR and CDR2 FQNEAQ (reference sequence). The CDR3 length is 16 residues. The junction had 2 bases not matched to a gene; V was cut back by 3 bases and J by 4 bases. CDR3 loop: CASSFRTSGGYNEQFF. The CDR3 DNA follows: TGTGCCAGCAGCTTCCGGACTAGCGGGGGGTACAATGAGCAGTTCTTC.

This sequence joins TRBV9 and TRBJ1-1; a possible D gene is TRBD1 (5 bases). The CDR3 covers 13 residues. Germline lookup yields CDR1 SGDLS and CDR2 YYNGEE. Trimming pared 4 bases from V and 7 bases from J, leaving 14 bases between. The CDR3 loop reads CASSPSGWGEAFF. The CDR3, as DNA: TGTGCCAGCAGCCCATCAGGGTGGGGTGAAGCTTTCTTT.

The CDR3 protein is CASSLGPLGLAREQFF. As DNA, the CDR3 is TGTGCCAGCAGCTTAGGTCCTTTAGGGCTAGCGAGAGAGCAGTTCTTC. The chain carries TRBV11-2 and TRBJ2-1; possibly TRBD2 for D (6 bases). V lost 1 base and J lost 10, with 20 bases in between. Germline lookup yields CDR1 SGHAT and CDR2 FQNNGV. The CDR3 totals 16 residues.

J is TRBJ2-1 and V is TRBV9, with TRBD2 matching over 10 bases. V gave up 0 bases and J gave up 9 bases; unmatched junction bases: 6. Germline CDR1 and CDR2: SGDLS and YYNGEE. This CDR3 is built from 15 residues. CDR3 residues: CASSVALAGAGEQFF. The CDR3 nucleotides are TGTGCCAGCAGCGTAGCCCTAGCGGGAGCGGGTGAGCAGTTCTTC.

The V gene is TRBV30, the J gene TRBJ2-7, with D uncertain. Germline assignment: CDR1 GTSNPN and CDR2 SVGIG (reference sequence). The CDR3 loop spans 11 amino acids. V lost 3 bases, J lost 0 bases, and 3 bases lay in between. The CDR3: CAWSSSYEQYF. The CDR3 nucleotides read TGTGCCTGGAGCTCCTCCTACGAGCAGTACTTC.

This chain connects TRBV23-1 to TRBJ2-7, with 10 positions matching TRBD1. TRBV23-1 is an ORF for which the function is uncertain. V lost 7 bases, J lost 3 bases, and 15 bases stayed unmatched. The CDR3 totals 17 residues. CDR3 amino acids: CASTPFGDRGPRYEQYF. CDR3 bases: TGCGCCAGCACCCCCTTTGGGGACAGGGGCCCTCGCTACGAGCAGTACTTC.

This sequence joins TRBV7-8 and TRBJ2-5; D call uncertain. V lost 5 bases and J lost 0, with 13 bases in between. The CDR3 covers 15 residues. Looked up from germline, CDR1 is SGHVS and CDR2 is FQNEAQ. CDR3 residues: CASSRLDRDQETQYF. The CDR3, as DNA: TGTGCCAGCAGCCGTTTAGACCGAGACCAAGAGACCCAGTACTTC.